The present entry profiles one TCR beta chain with its context. This sample was included in a study of T cell changes during pregnancy in multiple sclerosis. The method was immunoSEQ multiplex PCR; TCRdb's version includes in-frame clones alone and lacks a portion of them. Among approximately 73,000 clones listed, roughly nine tenths were seen once. The CDR3 sequence is 14 residues long. In germline, CDR1 is MNHEY, CDR2 SVGAGI. Trimming removed 9 bases from V and 6 bases from J; junction bases left unmatched: 11. V is TRBV6-5 and J is TRBJ2-1; TRBD2 matches at 7 bases. Sample: CD4+ T cells from peripheral blood mononuclear cells, taken before pregnancy. The origin of this receptor is a female donor with multiple sclerosis, enrolled in a pregnancy study. The CDR3: CARARDLAANEQFF. The CDR3 coding sequence is TGTGCCAGGGCGAGGGACCTAGCGGCCAATGAGCAGTTCTTC.